The clone carrying this T cell receptor (beta chain) was counted only a few times. The CDR3 runs 15 residues. CDR1 SGHTA and CDR2 FQGTGA come from the germline V gene. Trimming took 5 bases from V and 0 from J, leaving 10 bases between them. Semi-nested PCR with Nested Universal Primer A followed constant-region reverse priming of full-length variable regions. TCRdb itself ran the 5' RACE reads through MiXCR, one entry per CDR3 protein. The sample has 10,000 to 13,000 distinct CDR3 sequences; under 20% are singletons. Cells sorted as Tregs were CD4+, CD25+ and CD127-/low. The sample comprised Tregs sorted from a lymph node. The source of this sequence is a female donor with breast cancer. The chain is built from TRBV7-3 and TRBJ1-4; D uncertain. Written as DNA, the CDR3 is TGTGCCAGCAGCCCAAGGGCTGCAACTAATGAAAAACTGTTTTTT. Amino acid sequence: CASSPRAATNEKLFF.